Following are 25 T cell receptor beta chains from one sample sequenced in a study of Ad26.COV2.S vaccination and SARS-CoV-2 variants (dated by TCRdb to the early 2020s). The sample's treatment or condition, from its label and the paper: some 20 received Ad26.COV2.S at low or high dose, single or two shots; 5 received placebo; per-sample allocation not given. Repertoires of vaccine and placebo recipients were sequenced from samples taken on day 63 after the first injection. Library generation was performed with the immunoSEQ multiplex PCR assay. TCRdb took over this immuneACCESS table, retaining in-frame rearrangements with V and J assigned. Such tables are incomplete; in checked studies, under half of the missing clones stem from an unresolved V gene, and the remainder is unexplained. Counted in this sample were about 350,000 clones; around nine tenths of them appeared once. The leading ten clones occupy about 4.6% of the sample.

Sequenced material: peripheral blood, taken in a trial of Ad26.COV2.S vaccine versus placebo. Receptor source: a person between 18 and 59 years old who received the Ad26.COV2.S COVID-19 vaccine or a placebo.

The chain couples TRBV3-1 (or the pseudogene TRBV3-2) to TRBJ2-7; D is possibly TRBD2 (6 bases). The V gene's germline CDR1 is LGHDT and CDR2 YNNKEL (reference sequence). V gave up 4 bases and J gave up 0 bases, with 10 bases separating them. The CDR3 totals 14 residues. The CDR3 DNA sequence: TGTGCCAGCAGCCGACTAGGGAGCTCCTACGAGCAGTACTTC. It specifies CASSRLGSSYEQYF.

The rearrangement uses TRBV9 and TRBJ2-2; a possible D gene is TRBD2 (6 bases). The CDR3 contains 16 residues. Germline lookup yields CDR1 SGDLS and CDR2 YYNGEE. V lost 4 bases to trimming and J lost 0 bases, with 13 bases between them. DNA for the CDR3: TGTGCCAGCAGCTCCCGCGGGGCTTCGAACACCGGGGAGCTGTTTTTT. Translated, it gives CASSSRGASNTGELFF.

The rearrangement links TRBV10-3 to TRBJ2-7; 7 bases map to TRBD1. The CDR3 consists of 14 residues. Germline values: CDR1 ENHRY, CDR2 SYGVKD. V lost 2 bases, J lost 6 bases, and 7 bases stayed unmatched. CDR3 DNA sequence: TGTGCCATCAGTGAGGACAGGGCTATCACCGAGCAGTACTTC. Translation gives CAISEDRAITEQYF.

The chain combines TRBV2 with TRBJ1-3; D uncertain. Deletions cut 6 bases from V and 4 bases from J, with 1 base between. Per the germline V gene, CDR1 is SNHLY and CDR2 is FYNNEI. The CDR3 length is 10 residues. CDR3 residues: CASSGNTIYF. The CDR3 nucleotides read TGTGCCAGCAGCGGAAACACCATATATTTT. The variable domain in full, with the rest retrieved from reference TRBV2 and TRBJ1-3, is EPEVTQTPSHQVTQMGQEVILRCVPISNHLYFYWYRQILGQKVEFLVSFYNNEISEKSEIFDDQFSVERPDGSNFTLKIRSTKLEDSAMYFCASSGNTIYFGEGSWLTVV.

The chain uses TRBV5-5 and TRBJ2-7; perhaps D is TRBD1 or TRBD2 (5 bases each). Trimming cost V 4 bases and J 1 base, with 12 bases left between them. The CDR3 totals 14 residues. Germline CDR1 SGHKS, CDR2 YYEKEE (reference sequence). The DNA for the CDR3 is TGTGCCAGCAGCCACGTCGGGACGTCCTACGAGCAGTACTTC. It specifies CASSHVGTSYEQYF.

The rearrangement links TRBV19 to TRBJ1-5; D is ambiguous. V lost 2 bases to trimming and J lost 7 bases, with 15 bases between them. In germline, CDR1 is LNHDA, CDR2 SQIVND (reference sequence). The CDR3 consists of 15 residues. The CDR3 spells CASSIIGTAHQPQHF. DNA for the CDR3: TGTGCCAGTAGTATAATAGGTACTGCTCACCAGCCCCAGCATTTT. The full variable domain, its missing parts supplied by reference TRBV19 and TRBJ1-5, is DGGITQSPKYLFRKEGQNVTLSCEQNLNHDAMYWYRQDPGQGLRLIYYSQIVNDFQKGDIAEGYSVSREKKESFPLTVTSAQKNPTAFYLCASSIIGTAHQPQHFGDGTRLSIL.

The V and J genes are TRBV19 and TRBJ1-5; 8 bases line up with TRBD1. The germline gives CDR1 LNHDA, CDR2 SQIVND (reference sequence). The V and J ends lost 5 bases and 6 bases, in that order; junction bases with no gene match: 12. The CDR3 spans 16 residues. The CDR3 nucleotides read TGTGCCAGTAGTTCCGGACAGGGAGGTTCCACTCAGCCCCAGCATTTT. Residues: CASSSGQGGSTQPQHF. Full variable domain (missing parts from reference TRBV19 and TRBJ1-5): DGGITQSPKYLFRKEGQNVTLSCEQNLNHDAMYWYRQDPGQGLRLIYYSQIVNDFQKGDIAEGYSVSREKKESFPLTVTSAQKNPTAFYLCASSSGQGGSTQPQHFGDGTRLSIL.

Here the CDR3 reads CASSSPDREYSPLHF. CDR3 nucleotides: TGTGCCAGCAGCTCCCCGGACAGGGAATATTCACCCCTCCACTTT. J is TRBJ1-6 and V is TRBV11-3, with 8 bases identical to TRBD1. The CDR3 totals 15 residues. Germline V gene data show CDR1 as SGHNT and CDR2 as YENEEA. V lost 4 bases, J lost 8 bases, and 7 bases stayed unmatched.

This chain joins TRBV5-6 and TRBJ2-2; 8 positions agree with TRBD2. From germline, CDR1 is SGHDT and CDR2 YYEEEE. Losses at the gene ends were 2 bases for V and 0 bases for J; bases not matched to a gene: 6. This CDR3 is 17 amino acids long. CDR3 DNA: TGTGCCAGCAGCTTAGACATAGCGGGAACGAACACCGGGGAGCTGTTTTTT. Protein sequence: CASSLDIAGTNTGELFF.

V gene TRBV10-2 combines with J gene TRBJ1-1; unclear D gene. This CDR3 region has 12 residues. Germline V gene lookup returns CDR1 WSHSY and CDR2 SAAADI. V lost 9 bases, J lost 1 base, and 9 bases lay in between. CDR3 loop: CASYSKNTEAFF. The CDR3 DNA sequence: TGCGCCAGTTACAGCAAGAACACTGAAGCTTTCTTT.

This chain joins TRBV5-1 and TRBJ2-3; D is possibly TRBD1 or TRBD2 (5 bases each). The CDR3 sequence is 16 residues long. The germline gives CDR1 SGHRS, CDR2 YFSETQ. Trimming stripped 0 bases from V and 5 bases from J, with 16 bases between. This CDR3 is CASSLEGRVAIDTQYF. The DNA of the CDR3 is TGCGCCAGCAGCTTGGAGGGGAGAGTGGCCATAGATACGCAGTATTTT. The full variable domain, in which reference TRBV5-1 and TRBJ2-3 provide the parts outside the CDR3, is KAGVTQTPRYLIKTRGQQVTLSCSPISGHRSVSWYQQTPGQGLQFLFEYFSETQRNKGNFPGRFSGRQFSNSRSEMNVSTLELGDSALYLCASSLEGRVAIDTQYFGPGTRLTVL.

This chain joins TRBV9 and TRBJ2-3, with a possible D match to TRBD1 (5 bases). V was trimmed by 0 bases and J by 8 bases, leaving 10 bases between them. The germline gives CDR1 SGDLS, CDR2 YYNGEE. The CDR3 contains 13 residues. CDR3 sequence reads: CASSVEVQGTQYF. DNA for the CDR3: TGTGCCAGCAGCGTAGAAGTTCAGGGTACGCAGTATTTT.

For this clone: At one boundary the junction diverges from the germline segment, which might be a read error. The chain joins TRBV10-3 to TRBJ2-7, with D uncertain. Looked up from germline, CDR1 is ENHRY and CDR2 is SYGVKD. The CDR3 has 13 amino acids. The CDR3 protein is CAISEPLSHEQYF. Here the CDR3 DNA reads TGTGCCATCAGTGAGCCACTCTCCCACGAGCAGTACTTC.

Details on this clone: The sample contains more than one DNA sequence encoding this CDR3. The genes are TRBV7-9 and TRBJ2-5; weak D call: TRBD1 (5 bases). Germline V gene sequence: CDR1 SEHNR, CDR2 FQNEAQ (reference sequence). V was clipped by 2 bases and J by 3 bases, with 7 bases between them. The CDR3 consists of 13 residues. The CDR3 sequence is CASSLRGEETQYF. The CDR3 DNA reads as TGTGCCAGCAGCTTAAGGGGCGAAGAGACCCAGTACTTC.

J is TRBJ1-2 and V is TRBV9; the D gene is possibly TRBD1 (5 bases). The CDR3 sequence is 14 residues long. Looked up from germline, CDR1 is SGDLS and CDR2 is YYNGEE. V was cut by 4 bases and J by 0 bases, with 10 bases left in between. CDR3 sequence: CASSRQRANYGYTF. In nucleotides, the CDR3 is TGTGCCAGCAGCCGACAGAGAGCTAACTATGGCTACACCTTC.

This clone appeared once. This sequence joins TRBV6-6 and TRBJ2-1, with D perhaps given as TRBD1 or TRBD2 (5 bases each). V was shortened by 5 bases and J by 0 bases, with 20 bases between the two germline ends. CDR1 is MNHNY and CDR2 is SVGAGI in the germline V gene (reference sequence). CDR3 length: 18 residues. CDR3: CASSLHGDQEVSYNEQFF. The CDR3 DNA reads TGTGCCAGCAGTCTACACGGGGACCAAGAAGTCTCCTACAATGAGCAGTTCTTC.

The CDR3 sequence: CASSAVAEDNEQFF. CDR3 bases: TGTGCCAGCAGCGCGGTAGCGGAGGACAATGAGCAGTTCTTC. The V gene is TRBV5-4, the J gene TRBJ2-1, with a tentative D call TRBD2 (6 bases). The CDR3 is made up of 14 amino acids. Germline V gives CDR1 SGHNT, CDR2 YYREEE (reference sequence). Trimming removed 4 bases from V and 5 bases from J, with 13 bases in between. The entire variable domain, with the rest obtained from reference TRBV5-4 and TRBJ2-1, is as follows: ETGVTQSPTHLIKTRGQQVTLRCSSQSGHNTVSWYQQALGQGPQFIFQYYREEENGRGNFPPRFSGLQFPNYSSELNVNALELDDSALYLCASSAVAEDNEQFFGPGTRLTVL.

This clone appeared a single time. DNA of the CDR3: TGTGCCAGCAGCTTAGGCGGCGGGGAGGGCGAGCAGTACTTC. Protein sequence: CASSLGGGEGEQYF. J is TRBJ2-7 and V is TRBV7-2; 7 positions agree with TRBD2. The CDR3 extends over 14 amino acids. The V segment lost 1 base and the J segment 6 bases; nucleotides outside the gene matches: 6. Germline V gene sequence: CDR1 SGHTA, CDR2 FQGNSA.

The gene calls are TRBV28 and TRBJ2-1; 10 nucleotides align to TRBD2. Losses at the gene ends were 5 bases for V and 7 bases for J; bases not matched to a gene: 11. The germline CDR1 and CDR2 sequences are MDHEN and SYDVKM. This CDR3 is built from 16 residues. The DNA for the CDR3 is TGTGCCAGCAGTGCGCCCGGACTAGCGGAGTCAAATGAGCAGTTCTTC. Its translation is CASSAPGLAESNEQFF.

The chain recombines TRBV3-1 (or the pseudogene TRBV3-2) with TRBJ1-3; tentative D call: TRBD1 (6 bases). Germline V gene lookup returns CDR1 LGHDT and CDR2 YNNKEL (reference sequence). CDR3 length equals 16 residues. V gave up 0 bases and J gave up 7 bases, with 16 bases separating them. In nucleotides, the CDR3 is TGTGCCAGCAGCCAAGATGTACAGGGATACAGGAACACCATATATTTT. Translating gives CASSQDVQGYRNTIYF.

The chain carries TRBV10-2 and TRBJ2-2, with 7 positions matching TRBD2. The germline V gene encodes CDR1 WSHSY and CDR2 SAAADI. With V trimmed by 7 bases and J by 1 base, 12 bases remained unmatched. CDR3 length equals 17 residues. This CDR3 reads CASKKSPGLLNTGELFF. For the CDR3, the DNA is TGCGCCAGCAAAAAGAGCCCGGGACTATTGAACACCGGGGAGCTGTTTTTT.

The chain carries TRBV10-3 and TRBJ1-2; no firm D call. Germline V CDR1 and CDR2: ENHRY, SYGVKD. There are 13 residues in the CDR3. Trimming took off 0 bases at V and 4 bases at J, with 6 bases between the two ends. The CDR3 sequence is CAISESASYGYTF. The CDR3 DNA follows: TGTGCCATCAGTGAGTCGGCCAGCTATGGCTACACCTTC.

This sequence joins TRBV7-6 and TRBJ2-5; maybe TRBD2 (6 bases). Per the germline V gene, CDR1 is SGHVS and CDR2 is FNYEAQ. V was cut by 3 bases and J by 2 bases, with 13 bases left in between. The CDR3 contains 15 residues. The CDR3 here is CASSFGRQRQETQYF. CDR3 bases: TGTGCCAGCAGCTTTGGGAGGCAGAGGCAAGAGACCCAGTACTTC.

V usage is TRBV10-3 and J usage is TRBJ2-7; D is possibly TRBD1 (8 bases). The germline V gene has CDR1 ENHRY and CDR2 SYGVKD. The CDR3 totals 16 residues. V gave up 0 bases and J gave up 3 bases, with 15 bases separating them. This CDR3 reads CAISESPDREGYEQYF. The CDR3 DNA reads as TGTGCCATCAGTGAGTCACCGGACAGGGAGGGCTACGAGCAGTACTTC.

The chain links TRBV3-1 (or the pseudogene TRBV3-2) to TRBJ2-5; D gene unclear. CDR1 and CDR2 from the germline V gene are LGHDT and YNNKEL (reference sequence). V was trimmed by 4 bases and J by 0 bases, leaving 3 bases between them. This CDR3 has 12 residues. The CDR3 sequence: CASSRNQETQYF. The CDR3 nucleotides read TGTGCCAGCAGCCGAAACCAAGAGACCCAGTACTTC.